This TCR beta chain stems from a study of identical twins. This clonotype was counted ten times or more. A single record per CDR3 protein comes from TCRdb applying MiXCR to the 5' RACE reads. This sample carries about 100,000 distinct CDR3 sequences, 4.5% to 6.5% of them seen once, and the ten largest clones take about 12%. The CDR3 totals 15 residues. The germline V gene has CDR1 LNHNV and CDR2 YYDKDF (reference sequence). V was pared by 2 bases and J by 4 bases, with 12 bases between. The clonotype comes from a woman aged 45-59 years in good health. The sample taken for sequencing was memory T cells sorted from blood. This chain joins TRBV15 and TRBJ2-1; TRBD1 might be the D (6 bases). CDR3: CATSRRSGAYNEQFF. CDR3 nucleotides: TGTGCCACCAGCAGACGTTCAGGGGCTTACAATGAGCAGTTCTTC.